The next 7 T cell receptor beta chains were all read from a single sample in a study of shared T cell receptors in the human thymus. Profiling relied on immunoSEQ multiplex PCR, and the TCRdb table lists in-frame clones only, not all of them. The data show just under 550,000 clones, around 82% seen once. This sample also belongs to another study, concerning human thymus T cells.

Specimen: thymocytes. These receptor sequences come from a boy under two years old with a congenital heart defect.

Turning to this clone: One end of the junction fails to match germline, which may point to a read error. The rearrangement joins TRBV11-3 to TRBJ1-2, with D maybe TRBD1 (5 bases). CDR3 length: 13 residues. Germline V gene sequence: CDR1 SGHNT, CDR2 YENEEA. Here the CDR3 reads CASSRGTLLGCTF. CDR3 nucleotide sequence: TGTGCCAGCAGCCGCGGGACCCTCCTTGGCTGCACCTTC.

J is TRBJ1-1 and V is TRBV6-5, with D possibly matching TRBD1 (5 bases). The CDR3 is made up of 15 amino acids. The germline CDR1 and CDR2 sequences are MNHEY and SVGAGI. With 2 bases removed from V and 3 bases from J, the gap between germline ends came to 13 bases. CDR3 coding DNA: TGTGCCAGCAGTTACCGTGCAGGGAGGGACACTGAAGCTTTCTTT. Protein sequence: CASSYRAGRDTEAFF.

The chain links TRBV5-4 to TRBJ2-7; 8 bases align to TRBD2. Germline CDR1 and CDR2: SGHNT and YYREEE (reference sequence). J was trimmed by 0 bases and V by 0 bases; bases with no gene match: 5. This CDR3 comprises 16 residues. The CDR3 protein is CASSLGLAGHSYEQYF. CDR3 nucleotide sequence: TGTGCCAGCAGCTTGGGGCTAGCGGGCCACTCCTACGAGCAGTACTTC.

To note about this clone: One end of the junction fails to match germline, which may point to a read error. V usage is TRBV7-7 and J usage is TRBJ2-1; D may be TRBD2 (6 bases). Germline V gene data show CDR1 as SSHAT and CDR2 as FNYEAQ (reference sequence). This CDR3 has 19 amino acids. CDR3 coding DNA: TGTGCTAGCAGCTTAGCGCATCCGAGTGGGGGACTGGAACACAATGAGCAGTTCTTC. It yields the protein CASSLAHPSGGLEHNEQFF.

V usage is TRBV10-3 and J usage is TRBJ2-1; D is perhaps TRBD1 (8 bases). The CDR3 contains 15 residues. V was shortened by 6 bases and J by 5 bases, with 17 bases between the two germline ends. Per germline, CDR1 ENHRY and CDR2 SYGVKD. As DNA, the CDR3 is TGTGCCATCAGATCTAGCGGCAGGGGGCACAATGAGCAGTTCTTC. Encoded protein: CAIRSSGRGHNEQFF.

This chain joins TRBV9 and TRBJ2-5; D is uncertain. V lost 3 bases to trimming and J lost 7 bases, with 22 bases between them. The CDR3 consists of 16 residues. CDR1 is SGDLS, CDR2 YYNGEE, per germline. CDR3 sequence reads: CASSESGQASGGTQYF. The CDR3 DNA reads as TGTGCCAGCAGCGAAAGTGGGCAGGCCTCCGGTGGGACCCAGTACTTC.

V and J are TRBV30 and TRBJ1-1, with a weak D call TRBD1 (5 bases). V was pared by 0 bases and J by 5 bases, with 13 bases between. Germline CDR1 and CDR2: GTSNPN and SVGIG (reference sequence). The CDR3 contains 14 residues. Here the CDR3 reads CAWSVGEVTTEAFF. CDR3 coding DNA: TGTGCCTGGAGTGTAGGGGAGGTAACGACTGAAGCTTTCTTT.